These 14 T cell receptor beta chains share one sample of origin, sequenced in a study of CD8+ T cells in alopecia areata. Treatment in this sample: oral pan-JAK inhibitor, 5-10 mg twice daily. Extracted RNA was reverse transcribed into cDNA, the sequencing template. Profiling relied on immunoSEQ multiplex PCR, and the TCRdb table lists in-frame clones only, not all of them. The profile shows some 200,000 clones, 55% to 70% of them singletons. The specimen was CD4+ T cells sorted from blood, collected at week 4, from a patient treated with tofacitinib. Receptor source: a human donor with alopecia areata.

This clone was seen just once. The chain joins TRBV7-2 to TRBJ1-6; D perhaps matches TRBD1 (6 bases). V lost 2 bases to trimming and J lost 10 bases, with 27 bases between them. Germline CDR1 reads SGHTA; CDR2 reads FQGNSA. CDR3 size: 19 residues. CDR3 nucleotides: TGTGCCAGCAGCTTACTGCTCGCGGCAATAGGGGGTGTTGGGTCACCCCTCCACTTT. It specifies CASSLLLAAIGGVGSPLHF. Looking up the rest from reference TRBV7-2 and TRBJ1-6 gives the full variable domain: GAGVSQSPSNKVTEKGKDVELRCDPISGHTALYWYRQSLGQGLEFLIYFQGNSAPDKSGLPSDRFSAERTGGSVSTLTIQRTQQEDSAVYLCASSLLLAAIGGVGSPLHFGNGTRLTVT.

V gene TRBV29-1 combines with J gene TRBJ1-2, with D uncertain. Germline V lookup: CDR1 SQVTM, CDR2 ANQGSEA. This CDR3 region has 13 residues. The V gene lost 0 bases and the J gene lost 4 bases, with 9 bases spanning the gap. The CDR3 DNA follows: TGCAGCGTTGAAGATCTAGGGTTCTATGGCTACACCTTC. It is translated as CSVEDLGFYGYTF.

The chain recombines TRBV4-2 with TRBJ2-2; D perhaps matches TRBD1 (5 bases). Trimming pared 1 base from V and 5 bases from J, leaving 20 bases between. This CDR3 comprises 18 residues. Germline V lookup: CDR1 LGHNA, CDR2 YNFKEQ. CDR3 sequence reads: CASSQVRQGGGNTGELFF. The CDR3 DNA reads TGTGCCAGCAGCCAAGTGAGGCAGGGTGGCGGTAATACCGGGGAGCTGTTTTTT.

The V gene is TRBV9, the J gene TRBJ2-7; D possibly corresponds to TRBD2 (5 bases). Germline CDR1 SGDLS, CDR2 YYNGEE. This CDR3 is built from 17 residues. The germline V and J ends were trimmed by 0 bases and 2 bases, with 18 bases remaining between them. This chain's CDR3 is CASSVAGQRAGTYEQYF. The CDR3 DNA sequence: TGTGCCAGCAGCGTAGCCGGGCAGAGGGCCGGCACCTACGAGCAGTACTTC.

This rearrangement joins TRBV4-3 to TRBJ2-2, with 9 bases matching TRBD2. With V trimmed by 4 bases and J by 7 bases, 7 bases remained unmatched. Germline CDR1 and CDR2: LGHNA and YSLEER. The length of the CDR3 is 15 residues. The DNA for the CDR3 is TGCGCCAGCAGCCGTGCGGGGGGGCTCAACGGGGAGCTGTTTTTT. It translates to CASSRAGGLNGELFF.

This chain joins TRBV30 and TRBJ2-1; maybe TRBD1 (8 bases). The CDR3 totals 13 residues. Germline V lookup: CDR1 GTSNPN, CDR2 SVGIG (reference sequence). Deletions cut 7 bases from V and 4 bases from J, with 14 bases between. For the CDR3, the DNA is TGTGCCTCCCACAGGGGGGGGTACAATGAGCAGTTCTTC. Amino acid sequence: CASHRGGYNEQFF.

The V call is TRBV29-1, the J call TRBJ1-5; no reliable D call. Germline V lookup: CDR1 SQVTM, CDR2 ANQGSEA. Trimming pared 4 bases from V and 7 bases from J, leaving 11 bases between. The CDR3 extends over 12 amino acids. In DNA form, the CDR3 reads TGCAGCGTTGGGGATCTCGAACAGCCCCAGCATTTT. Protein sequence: CSVGDLEQPQHF.

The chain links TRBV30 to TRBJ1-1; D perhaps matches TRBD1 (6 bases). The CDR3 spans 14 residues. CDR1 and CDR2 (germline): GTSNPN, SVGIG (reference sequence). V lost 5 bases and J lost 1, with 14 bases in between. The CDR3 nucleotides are TGTGCCTGGGGACTCGACAGGAGGAACACTGAAGCTTTCTTT. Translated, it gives CAWGLDRRNTEAFF.

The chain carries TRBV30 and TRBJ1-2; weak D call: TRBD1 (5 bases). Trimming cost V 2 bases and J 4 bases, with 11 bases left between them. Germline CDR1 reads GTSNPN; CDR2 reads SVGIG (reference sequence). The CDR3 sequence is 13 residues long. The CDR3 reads CAWSLLGTYGYTF. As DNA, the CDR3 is TGTGCCTGGAGTCTCCTAGGGACCTATGGCTACACCTTC.

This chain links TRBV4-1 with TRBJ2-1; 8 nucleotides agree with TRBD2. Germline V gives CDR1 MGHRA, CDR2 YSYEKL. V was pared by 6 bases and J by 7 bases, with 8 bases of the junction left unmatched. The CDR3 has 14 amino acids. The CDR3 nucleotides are TGCGCCAGCAGTCCCCAGCGGGGGAATAATGAGCAGTTCTTC. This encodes CASSPQRGNNEQFF.

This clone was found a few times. Here the CDR3 reads CASSYAVTSGNTIYF. CDR3 sequence (DNA): TGTGCCAGCAGTTACGCGGTAACTTCTGGAAACACCATATATTTT. The V gene is TRBV6-5, the J gene TRBJ1-3; D is uncertain. With 2 bases removed from V and 1 base from J, the gap between germline ends came to 9 bases. The CDR3 loop spans 15 amino acids. Looked up from germline, CDR1 is MNHEY and CDR2 is SVGAGI.

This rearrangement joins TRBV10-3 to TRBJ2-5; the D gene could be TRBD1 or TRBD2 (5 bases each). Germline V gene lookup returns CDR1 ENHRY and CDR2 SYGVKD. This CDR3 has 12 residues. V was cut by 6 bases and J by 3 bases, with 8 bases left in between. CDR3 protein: CAIRGPEETQYF. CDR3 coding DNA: TGTGCCATCAGGGGACCAGAAGAGACCCAGTACTTC.

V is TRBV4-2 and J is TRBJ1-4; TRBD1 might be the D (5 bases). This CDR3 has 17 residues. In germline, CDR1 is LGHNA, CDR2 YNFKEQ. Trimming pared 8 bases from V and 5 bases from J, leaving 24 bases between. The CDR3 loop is CASGDRVGENGNEKLFF. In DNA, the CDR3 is TGTGCCAGCGGTGATAGGGTGGGGGAAAACGGAAATGAAAAACTGTTTTTT.

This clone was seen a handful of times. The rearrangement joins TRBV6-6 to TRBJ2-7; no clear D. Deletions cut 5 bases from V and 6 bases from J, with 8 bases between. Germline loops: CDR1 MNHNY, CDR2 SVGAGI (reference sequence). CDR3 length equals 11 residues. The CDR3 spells CASSRVPEQYF. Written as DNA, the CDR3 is TGTGCCAGCAGTAGGGTCCCCGAGCAGTACTTC.